What follows is one T cell receptor beta chain and its context. The data derive from a study of naive and memory T cell subsets. The beta constant-region primer was an equimolar mix of two oligonucleotides covering TRBC1 and TRBC2. Nested alpha and beta constant-region primers with the SP2 primer drove four PCR rounds on ligated cDNA. TCRdb re-called the UMI-ligation and nested PCR reads through MiXCR, storing one row per CDR3 protein. The sample lists over 100,000 distinct CDR3 sequences, roughly 36% occurring once. The V end was cut by 0 bases, the J end by 4 bases, with 12 bases between. The CDR3 runs to 15 residues. Germline V gene data show CDR1 as LNHNV and CDR2 as YYDKDF (reference sequence).

J is TRBJ1-2 and V is TRBV15, with D possibly matching TRBD1 (5 bases). The origin of this receptor is a human donor in good health. Sample: central memory CD4+ T cells from blood. CDR3 loop: CATSRDRDYGYGYTF. The DNA of the CDR3 is TGTGCCACCAGCAGAGACAGGGACTACGGCTATGGCTACACCTTC.